This T cell receptor beta chain was sequenced during a study of blood T cell repertoires in COVID-19. The method was immunoSEQ multiplex PCR; TCRdb's version includes in-frame clones alone and lacks a portion of them. The data show approximately 250,000 clones, with 88% seen just once and around 3% held by the top ten. In this sample, this clone turned up a few times. The CDR3 extends over 14 amino acids. Per the germline V gene, CDR1 is KGHSY and CDR2 is FQNENV. V lost 0 bases to trimming and J lost 2 bases, with 5 bases between them. The V and J genes are TRBV16 and TRBJ2-1, with no clear D. This clonotype was obtained from a woman between 40 and 50 years old who had been exposed to COVID-19. Sequencing was performed on PBMCs or T cells enriched from blood (not recorded which). CDR3 residues: CASSQSYTYNEQFF. The CDR3 DNA follows: TGTGCCAGCAGCCAATCATACACCTACAATGAGCAGTTCTTC.